This T cell receptor beta chain was observed in a study of blood T cell repertoires in COVID-19. Overall study: Specimens from acute and convalescent COVID-19 originated in the United States, Italy and Spain. From T cells, B-cell-depleted T cells, or PBMCs came the material, which was cDNA or gDNA.

The germline gives CDR1 MNHEY, CDR2 SVGAGI. J gave up 11 bases and V 4 bases, and 14 bases lay outside the gene matches. The CDR3 is 15 residues long. Per the original data handling: Amplification from reference gene primers served as the basis for estimated nucleated cell counts. TCRdb's table, derived via immunoSEQ multiplex PCR, lists solely in-frame clones and lacks some. V, J and clone size reflect that table, while D and trimming were determined from the DNA. The sample includes tens of thousands of clones, roughly 86% of them seen just once. The specimen sequenced was peripheral blood. The chain is built from TRBV6-5 and TRBJ1-5, with 7 bases lining up with TRBD1. The sequence derives from a human donor in a cohort sampled during active COVID-19. Here the CDR3 DNA reads TGTGCCAGCAGTTCCTTCAGGGGGTTCGGAGGGGCCCAGCATTTT. This encodes CASSSFRGFGGAQHF.